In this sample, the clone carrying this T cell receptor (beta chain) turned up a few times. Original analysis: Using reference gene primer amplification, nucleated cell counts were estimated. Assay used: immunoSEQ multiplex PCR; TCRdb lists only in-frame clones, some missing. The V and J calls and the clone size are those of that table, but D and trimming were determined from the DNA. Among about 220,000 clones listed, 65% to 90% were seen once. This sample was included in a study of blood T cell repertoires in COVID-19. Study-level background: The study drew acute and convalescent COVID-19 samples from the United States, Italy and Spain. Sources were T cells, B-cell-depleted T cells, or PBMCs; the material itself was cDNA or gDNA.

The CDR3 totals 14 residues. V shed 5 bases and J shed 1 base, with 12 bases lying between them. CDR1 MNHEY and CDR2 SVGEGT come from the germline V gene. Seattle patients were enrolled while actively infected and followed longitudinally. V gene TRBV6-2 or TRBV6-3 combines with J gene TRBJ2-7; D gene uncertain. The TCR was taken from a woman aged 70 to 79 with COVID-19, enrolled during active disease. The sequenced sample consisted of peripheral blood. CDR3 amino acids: CASSPWWASYEQYF. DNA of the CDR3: TGTGCCAGCAGTCCCTGGTGGGCTTCCTACGAGCAGTACTTC.